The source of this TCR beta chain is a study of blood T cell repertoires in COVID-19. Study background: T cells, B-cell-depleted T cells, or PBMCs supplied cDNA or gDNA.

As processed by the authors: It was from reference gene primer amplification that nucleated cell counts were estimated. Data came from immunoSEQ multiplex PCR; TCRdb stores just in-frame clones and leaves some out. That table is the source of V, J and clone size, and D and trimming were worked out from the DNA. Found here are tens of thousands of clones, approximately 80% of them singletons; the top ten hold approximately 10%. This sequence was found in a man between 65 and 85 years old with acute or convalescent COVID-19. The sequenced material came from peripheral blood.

CDR3 residues: CASSPRDTGDTQYF. CDR3 coding DNA: TGTGCCAGCTCACCCCGGGACACTGGAGATACGCAGTATTTT. The rearrangement links TRBV18 to TRBJ2-3; tentative D call: TRBD1 (6 bases). V shed 3 bases and J shed 5 bases, with 12 bases lying between them. The CDR3 loop spans 14 amino acids. Germline V gene data show CDR1 as KGHSH and CDR2 as LQKENI.